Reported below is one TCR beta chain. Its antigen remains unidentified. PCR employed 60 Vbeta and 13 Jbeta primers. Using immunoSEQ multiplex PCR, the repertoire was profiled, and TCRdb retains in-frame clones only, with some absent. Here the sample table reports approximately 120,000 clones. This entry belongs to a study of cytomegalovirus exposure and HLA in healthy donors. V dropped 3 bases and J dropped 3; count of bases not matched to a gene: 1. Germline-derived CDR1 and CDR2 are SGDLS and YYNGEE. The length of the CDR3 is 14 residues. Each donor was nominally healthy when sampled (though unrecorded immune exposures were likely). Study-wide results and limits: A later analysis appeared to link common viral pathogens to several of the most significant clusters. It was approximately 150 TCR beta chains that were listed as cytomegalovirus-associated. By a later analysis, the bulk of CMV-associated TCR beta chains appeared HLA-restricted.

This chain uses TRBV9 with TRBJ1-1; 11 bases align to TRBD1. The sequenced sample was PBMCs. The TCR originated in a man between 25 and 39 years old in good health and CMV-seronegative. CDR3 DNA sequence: TGTGCCAGCAGCGGGACAGGGGGCCACACTGAAGCTTTCTTT. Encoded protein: CASSGTGGHTEAFF.